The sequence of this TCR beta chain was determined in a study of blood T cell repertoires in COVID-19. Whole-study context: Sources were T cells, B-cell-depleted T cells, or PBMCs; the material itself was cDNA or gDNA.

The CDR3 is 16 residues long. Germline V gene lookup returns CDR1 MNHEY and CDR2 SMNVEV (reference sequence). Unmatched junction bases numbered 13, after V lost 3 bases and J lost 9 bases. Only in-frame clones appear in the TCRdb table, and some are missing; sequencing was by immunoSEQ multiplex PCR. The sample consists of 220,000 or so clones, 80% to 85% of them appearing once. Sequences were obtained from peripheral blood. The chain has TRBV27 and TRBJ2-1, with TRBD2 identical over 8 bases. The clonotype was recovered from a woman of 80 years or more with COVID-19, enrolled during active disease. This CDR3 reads CASSFWGSGIKGEQFF. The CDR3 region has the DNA TGTGCCAGCAGTTTTTGGGGTAGCGGGATAAAAGGTGAGCAGTTCTTC.